A selection of T cell receptor beta chains follows, all from one sample in a study of graft-versus-host responses after intestinal transplantation. Data came from immunoSEQ multiplex PCR; TCRdb stores just in-frame clones and leaves some out. The table shows 45,000 to 50,000 clones, with roughly 91% occurring only once. This specimen consisted of PBMCs, obtained 750 to 850 days after a first intestinal transplant, on the day of a second. All receptors derive from a human patient who received an intestinal transplant, so some T cells may come from the graft donor. Each CDR3 is given with its conserved first and last residue. The order of the fields is CDR3 protein, V gene, D gene, J gene. D genes are given only for firm matches.

CDR3 protein: CASSVGGGNYEQYF; V gene: TRBV9; D gene: TRBD2; J gene: TRBJ2-7
CDR3 protein: CASSARGRGGNQPQHF; V gene: TRBV5-6; D gene: .; J gene: TRBJ1-5
CDR3 protein: CASSLPAAYEQYF; V gene: TRBV7-9; D gene: .; J gene: TRBJ2-7
CDR3 protein: CASSLGQLIQETQYF; V gene: TRBV7-2; D gene: .; J gene: TRBJ2-5
CDR3 protein: CASSFAGAGTTEAFF; V gene: TRBV11-2; D gene: .; J gene: TRBJ1-1
CDR3 protein: CASSLVLTGNDGYTF; V gene: TRBV5-1; D gene: TRBD1; J gene: TRBJ1-2
CDR3 protein: CASSATGEGNQPQHF; V gene: TRBV28; D gene: TRBD1; J gene: TRBJ1-5
CDR3 protein: CASSQGLLGPRDGYTF; V gene: TRBV4-1; D gene: .; J gene: TRBJ1-2
CDR3 protein: CASSIRSGLDEQFF; V gene: TRBV19; D gene: .; J gene: TRBJ2-1
CDR3 protein: CASSLGGASAYNEQFF; V gene: TRBV11-3; D gene: .; J gene: TRBJ2-1
CDR3 protein: CASSYSDGSVEKLFF; V gene: TRBV6-5; D gene: .; J gene: TRBJ1-4